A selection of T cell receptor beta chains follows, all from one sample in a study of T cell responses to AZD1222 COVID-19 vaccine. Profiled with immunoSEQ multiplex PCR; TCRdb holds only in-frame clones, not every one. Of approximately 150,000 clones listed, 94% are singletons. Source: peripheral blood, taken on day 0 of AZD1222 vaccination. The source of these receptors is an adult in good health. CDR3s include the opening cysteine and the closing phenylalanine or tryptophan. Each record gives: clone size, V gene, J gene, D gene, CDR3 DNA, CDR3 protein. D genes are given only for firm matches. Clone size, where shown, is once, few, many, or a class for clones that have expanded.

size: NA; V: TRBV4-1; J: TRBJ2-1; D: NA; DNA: TGCGCCAGCAGCCTTCTAGGACTGAGACTTGTCTTC; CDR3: CASSLLGLRLVF
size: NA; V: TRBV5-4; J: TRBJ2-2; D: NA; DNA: TGTGCCAGCAGCGCCCCAGGGGATCGGCACACCGGGGAGCTGTTTTTT; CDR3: CASSAPGDRHTGELFF
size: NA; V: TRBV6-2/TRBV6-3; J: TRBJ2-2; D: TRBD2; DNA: TGTGCCAGCAGCCAAAGGCGTGGTAGCGGGAGTTCTGACACCGGGGAGCTGTTTTTT; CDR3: CASSQRRGSGSSDTGELFF
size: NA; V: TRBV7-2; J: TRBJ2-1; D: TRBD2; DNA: TGTGCCAGCACCGCGGGGGAAGGCAATGAGCAGTTCTTC; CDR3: CASTAGEGNEQFF
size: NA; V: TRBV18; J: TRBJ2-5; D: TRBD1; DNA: TGTGCCAGCTCACGCAACAGGGGACCCGAAGAGACCCAGTACTTC; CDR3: CASSRNRGPEETQYF
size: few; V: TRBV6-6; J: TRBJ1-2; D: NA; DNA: TGTGCCAGCAGGTCAGATGCCCAGGGTTTCTATGGCTACACCTTC; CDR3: CASRSDAQGFYGYTF
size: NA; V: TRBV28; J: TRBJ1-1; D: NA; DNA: TGTGCCAGCAGTTTCCGGACTGAAGCTTTCTTT; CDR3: CASSFRTEAFF
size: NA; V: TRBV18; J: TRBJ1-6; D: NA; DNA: TGTGCCAGCTTGAGGGACGGCAATTCACCCCTCCACTTT; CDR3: CASLRDGNSPLHF
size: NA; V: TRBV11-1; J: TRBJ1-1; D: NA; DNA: TGTGCCAGCAGCCCTCAGCTCCTCCAGAACACTGAAGCTTTCTTT; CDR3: CASSPQLLQNTEAFF
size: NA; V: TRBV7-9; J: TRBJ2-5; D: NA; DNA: TGTGCCAGCAACTCTAGAGGGACCGAAGAGACCCAGTACTTC; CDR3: CASNSRGTEETQYF
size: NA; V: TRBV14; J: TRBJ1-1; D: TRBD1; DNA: TGTGCCAGCAGCCAAGGGACAGGGGGCGTCACTGAAGCTTTCTTT; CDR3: CASSQGTGGVTEAFF
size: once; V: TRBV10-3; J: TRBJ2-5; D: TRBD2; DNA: TGTGCCACCACCGGGAGCGGGAGAGAGACCCAGTACTTC; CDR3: CATTGSGRETQYF
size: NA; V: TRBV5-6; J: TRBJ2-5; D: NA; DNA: TGTGCCAGCAGCTTCCTTCGGGCCCTGGAGCAGTGGGAGACCCAGTACTTC; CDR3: CASSFLRALEQWETQYF
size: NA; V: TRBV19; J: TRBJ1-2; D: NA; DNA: TGTGCCAGTACCCCGACGGGAGGGGGCTATGGCTACACCTTC; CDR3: CASTPTGGGYGYTF
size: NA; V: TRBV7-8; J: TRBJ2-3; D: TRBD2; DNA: TGTGCCAGCAGCCTCGGACTAGCGGGAGGTAAAGATACGCAGTATTTT; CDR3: CASSLGLAGGKDTQYF
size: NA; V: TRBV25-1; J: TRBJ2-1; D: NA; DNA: TGTGCCAGCAGTCCGAGTATCTGGGCCAATGAGCAGTTCTTC; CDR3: CASSPSIWANEQFF
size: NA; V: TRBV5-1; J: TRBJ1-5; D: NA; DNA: TGCGCCAGCAGGGACGATGGGGCCAATCAGCCCCAGCATTTT; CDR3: CASRDDGANQPQHF
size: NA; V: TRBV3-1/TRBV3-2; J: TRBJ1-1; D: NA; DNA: TGTGCCAGCAGCCCCGCCGGTACTGAAGCTTTCTTT; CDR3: CASSPAGTEAFF
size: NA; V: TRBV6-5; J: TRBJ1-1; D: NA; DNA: TGTGCCAGCAGTAGGGACACGATGAACACTGAAGCTTTCTTT; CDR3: CASSRDTMNTEAFF
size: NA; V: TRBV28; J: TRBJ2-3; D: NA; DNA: TGTGCCAGCAGTTTATTGTATACGCAGTATTTT; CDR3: CASSLLYTQYF
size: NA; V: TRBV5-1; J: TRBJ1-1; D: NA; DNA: TGCGCCAGCAGCTTGCCAGGGCCCAACACTGAAGCTTTCTTT; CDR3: CASSLPGPNTEAFF
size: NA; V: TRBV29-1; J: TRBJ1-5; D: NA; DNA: TGCAGCGTTGGACCAGACAGAACCAATCAGCCCCAGCATTTT; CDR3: CSVGPDRTNQPQHF
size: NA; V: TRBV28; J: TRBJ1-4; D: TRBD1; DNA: TGTGCCAGCAGGGACAGGCGGCATGAAAAACTGTTTTTT; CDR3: CASRDRRHEKLFF
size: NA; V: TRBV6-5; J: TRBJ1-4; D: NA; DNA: TGTGCCAGCAGGACCCTAGTTGAAAAACTGTTTTTT; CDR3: CASRTLVEKLFF